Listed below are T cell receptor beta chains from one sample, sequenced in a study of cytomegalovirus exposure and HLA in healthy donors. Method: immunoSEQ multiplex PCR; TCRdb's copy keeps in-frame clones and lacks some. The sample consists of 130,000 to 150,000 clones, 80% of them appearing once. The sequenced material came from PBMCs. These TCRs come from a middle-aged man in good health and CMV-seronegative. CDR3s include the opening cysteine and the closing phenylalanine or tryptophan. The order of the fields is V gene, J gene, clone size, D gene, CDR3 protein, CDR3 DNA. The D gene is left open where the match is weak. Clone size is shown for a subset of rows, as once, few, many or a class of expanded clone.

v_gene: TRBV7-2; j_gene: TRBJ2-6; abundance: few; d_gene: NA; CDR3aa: CASSLLAPARLTRANVLTF; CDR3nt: TGTGCCAGCAGCTTATTGGCGCCGGCTCGGCTGACAAGGGCCAACGTCCTGACTTTC
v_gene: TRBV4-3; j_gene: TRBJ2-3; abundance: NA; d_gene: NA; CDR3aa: CASSQGLLTTDTQYF; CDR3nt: TGCGCCAGCAGCCAAGGTCTCCTGACAACAGATACGCAGTATTTT
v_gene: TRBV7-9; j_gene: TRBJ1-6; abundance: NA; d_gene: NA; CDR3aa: CASSLDTIHSPLHF; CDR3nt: TGTGCCAGCAGCTTAGACACTATCCACTCACCCCTCCACTTT
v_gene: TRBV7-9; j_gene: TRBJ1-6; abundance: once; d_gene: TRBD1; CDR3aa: CASSSLQGATPLHF; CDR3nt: TGTGCCAGCAGCAGTCTACAGGGGGCGACACCCCTCCACTTT
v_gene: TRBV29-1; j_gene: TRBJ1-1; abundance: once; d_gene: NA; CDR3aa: CSVEAKVAEAFF; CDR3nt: TGCAGCGTTGAGGCCAAAGTGGCTGAAGCTTTCTTT
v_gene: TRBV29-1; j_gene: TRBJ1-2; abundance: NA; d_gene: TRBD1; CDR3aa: CSVDRTGGAEGGYTF; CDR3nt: TGCAGCGTTGATAGGACAGGGGGCGCGGAAGGTGGCTACACCTTC
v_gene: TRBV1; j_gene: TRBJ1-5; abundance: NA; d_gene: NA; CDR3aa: CTSSLGTGAARVSNQPQHF; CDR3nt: TGCACCAGCAGCCTTGGGACAGGGGCCGCGAGGGTTAGCAATCAGCCCCAGCATTTT
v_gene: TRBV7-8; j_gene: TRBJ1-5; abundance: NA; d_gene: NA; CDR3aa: CASSLEGGYQPQHF; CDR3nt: TGTGCCAGCAGCTTAGAAGGCGGATATCAGCCCCAGCATTTT
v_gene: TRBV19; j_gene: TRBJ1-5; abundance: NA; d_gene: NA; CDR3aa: CASRREGGQPQHF; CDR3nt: TGTGCCAGTAGACGGGAAGGGGGTCAGCCCCAGCATTTT
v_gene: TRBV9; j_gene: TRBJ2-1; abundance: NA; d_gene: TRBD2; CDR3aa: CASSARLAGNYNEQFF; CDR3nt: TGTGCCAGCAGCGCCAGACTAGCGGGAAACTACAATGAGCAGTTCTTC
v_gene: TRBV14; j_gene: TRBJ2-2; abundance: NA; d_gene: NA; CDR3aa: CASSQDRVTTGELFF; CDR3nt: TGTGCCAGCAGCCAAGACAGGGTGACCACCGGGGAGCTGTTTTTT
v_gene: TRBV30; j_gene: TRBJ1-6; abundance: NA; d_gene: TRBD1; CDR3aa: CAWSPRRGSGGRNSPLHF; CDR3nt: TGTGCCTGGTCTCCTCGCCGGGGGTCAGGGGGCCGTAATTCACCCCTCCACTTT
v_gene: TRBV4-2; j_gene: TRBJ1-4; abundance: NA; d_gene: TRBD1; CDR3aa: CASSQGQGAGNEKLFF; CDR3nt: TGTGCCAGCAGCCAAGGACAGGGGGCGGGTAATGAAAAACTGTTTTTT
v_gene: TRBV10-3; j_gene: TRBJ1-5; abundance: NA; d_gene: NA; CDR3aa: CAITEDINQPQHF; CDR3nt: TGTGCCATCACTGAGGACATCAATCAGCCCCAGCATTTT
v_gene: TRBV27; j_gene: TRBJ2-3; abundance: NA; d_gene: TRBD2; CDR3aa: CASETKGLAGGRGTDTQYF; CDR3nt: TGTGCCAGCGAGACTAAAGGACTAGCGGGGGGCAGGGGCACAGATACGCAGTATTTT
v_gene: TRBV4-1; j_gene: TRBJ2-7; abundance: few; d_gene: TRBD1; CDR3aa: CASSHPRTGANSYEQYF; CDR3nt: TGCGCCAGCAGCCACCCCAGGACAGGGGCCAACTCCTACGAGCAGTACTTC
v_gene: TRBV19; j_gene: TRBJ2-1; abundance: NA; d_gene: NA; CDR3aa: CATRLVIGDEQFF; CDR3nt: TGTGCCACTAGACTAGTTATCGGCGATGAGCAGTTCTTC